The entry below describes one T cell receptor (beta chain). These data come from a study of cytotoxic CD8 clonotypes in ibrutinib-treated CLL. CDR1 SQVTM and CDR2 ANQGSEA come from the germline V gene. V gave up 4 bases and J gave up 5 bases; unmatched junction bases: 10. This CDR3 spans 14 amino acids. Data came from immunoSEQ multiplex PCR; TCRdb stores just in-frame clones and leaves some out. The repertoire includes some 46,000 clones, roughly three quarters of them detected once, and about 13% sits in the top ten. Sequenced material: PBMCs, taken after 12 months of ibrutinib treatment. The clonotype originates from a human donor with chronic lymphocytic leukemia. This chain joins TRBV29-1 and TRBJ2-5; 7 bases agree with TRBD1. For the CDR3, the DNA is TGCAGCGTTGTCCCCGGGACAGCTCCCGAGACCCAGTACTTC. This sequence encodes CSVVPGTAPETQYF.